This record looks at one T cell receptor (beta chain) sequence and its context. This entry comes from a study of blood T cell repertoires in COVID-19. Study overall: PBMCs, B-cell-depleted T cells, or T cells were the source of the cDNA or gDNA that made up the material.

This CDR3 has 17 amino acids. Germline V gene sequence: CDR1 WSHSY, CDR2 SAAADI. V was cut by 0 bases and J by 10 bases, with 19 bases left in between. Only in-frame clones appear in the TCRdb table, and some are missing; sequencing was by immunoSEQ multiplex PCR. Of about 190,000 clones detected, roughly 89% appear once; the ten largest clones hold about 7%. This TCR derives from a man between 40 and 49 years old with acute or convalescent COVID-19. Sequenced sample: peripheral blood. This chain links TRBV10-2 with TRBJ1-6, with TRBD1 as a possible D gene (5 bases). The CDR3 sequence: CASSESHLRVVGSPLHF. CDR3 nucleotide sequence: TGCGCCAGCAGTGAGTCGCACCTCAGGGTGGTAGGCTCACCCCTCCACTTT.